Listed below are T cell receptor beta chains from one sample, sequenced in a study of cytomegalovirus exposure and HLA in healthy donors. Sequenced by immunoSEQ multiplex PCR; TCRdb stores in-frame clones only, minus some. The sample has 55,000 or so clones, roughly 82% seen once. The specimen was PBMCs. These TCRs come from a man aged 25 to 45 in good health and CMV-seronegative. The CDR3 runs from the conserved cysteine through the conserved F or W. The D gene is left open where the match is weak. Where a row states a size, it is once, few, many or the class of an expanded clone; other rows omit it.

>-|TRBV5-1|few|-
CASSLGFGTPSPYEQYF
>-|TRBV19|-|TRBJ2-1
CASSIGSRGEQFF
>-|TRBV7-9|-|TRBJ2-3
CASSFRGFTDTQYF
>TRBD1|TRBV6-5|-|TRBJ2-1
CASSHRGAENEQFF
>-|TRBV10-3|once|TRBJ1-5
CAISGPTAPHSNQPQHF
>-|TRBV18|-|TRBJ2-3
CASSPWDTGDTQYF
>-|TRBV7-3|once|TRBJ2-3
CASSDGLGGAGSDTQYF
>TRBD1|TRBV5-1|-|TRBJ2-1
CASSSGGTGTQFF
>-|TRBV6-5|-|TRBJ1-6
CASSYDRSYSPLHF
>-|TRBV5-6|-|TRBJ2-1
CASTLGSGMSSYNEQFF
>-|TRBV29-1|-|TRBJ2-3
CSYRGSTDTQYF
>-|TRBV2|-|TRBJ1-2
CASSEALRAGAFYGYTF
>TRBD2|TRBV7-6|-|TRBJ2-7
CASSREGRGVPSVEQYF
>TRBD2|TRBV7-9|-|TRBJ2-5
CASSLGTSGSGETQYF
>TRBD1|TRBV13|-|TRBJ1-1
CASSLGQGRKVTEAFF
>-|TRBV5-6|-|TRBJ2-5
CASRKNGASGETQYF
>TRBD1|TRBV6-6|-|TRBJ2-3
CASGDRDRGTDTQYF
>-|TRBV6-6|-|TRBJ2-3
CASSYEGADTQYF
>TRBD1|TRBV7-8|-|TRBJ2-7
CASSLQITPGTGAIF
>-|TRBV5-1|-|TRBJ1-5
CASSFSGNQPQHF
>TRBD1|TRBV30|-|TRBJ1-1
CAWSLTGDAEAFF
>TRBD2|TRBV4-1|few|TRBJ2-7
CASSPAWGGPREQYF
>-|TRBV9|-|TRBJ1-6
CASSATPGNSPLHF
>TRBD1|TRBV6-4|-|TRBJ2-2
CASSDSIQGATGELFF
>-|TRBV4-3|-|TRBJ2-7
CASSLVHGGEQYF